The clone carrying this T cell receptor beta chain was observed once. Germline loops: CDR1 KGHSH, CDR2 LQKENI. The CDR3 length is 16 residues. J gave up 1 base and V 1 base, and 5 bases lay outside the gene matches. The assay was immunoSEQ multiplex PCR, and TCRdb's table has in-frame clones only and misses some. The sample records about 180,000 clones, more than 75% being singletons. The data are from a study of blood T cell repertoires in COVID-19. This sequence originates from a woman in her fifties or sixties who had recovered from COVID-19. V usage is TRBV18 and J usage is TRBJ2-3; 7 nucleotides line up with TRBD2. The sequenced sample consisted of PBMCs or T cells enriched from blood (not recorded which). This CDR3 reads CASSPRAGAGTDTQYF. CDR3 nucleotides: TGTGCCAGCTCACCACGCGCGGGAGCGGGCACAGATACGCAGTATTTT.